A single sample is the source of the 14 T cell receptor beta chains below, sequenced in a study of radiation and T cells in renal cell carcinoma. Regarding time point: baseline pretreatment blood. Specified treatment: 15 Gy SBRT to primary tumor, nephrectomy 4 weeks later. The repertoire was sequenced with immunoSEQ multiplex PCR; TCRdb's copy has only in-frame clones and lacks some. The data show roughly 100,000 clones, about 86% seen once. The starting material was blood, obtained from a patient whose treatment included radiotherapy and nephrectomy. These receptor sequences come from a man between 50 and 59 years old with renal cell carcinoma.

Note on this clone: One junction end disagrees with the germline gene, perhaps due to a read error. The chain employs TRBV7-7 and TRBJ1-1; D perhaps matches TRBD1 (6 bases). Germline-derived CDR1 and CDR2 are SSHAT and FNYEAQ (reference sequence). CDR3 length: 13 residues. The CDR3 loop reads CASSTDRNTEAFF. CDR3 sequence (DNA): TGTGCTAGCAGCACGGACAGAAACACTGAAGCTTTCTTT.

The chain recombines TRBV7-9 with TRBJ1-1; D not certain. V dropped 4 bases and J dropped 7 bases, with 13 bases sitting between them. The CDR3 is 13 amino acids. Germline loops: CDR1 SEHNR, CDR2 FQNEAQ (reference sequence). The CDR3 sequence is CASSSRGPDEAFF. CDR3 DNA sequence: TGTGCCAGCAGCTCCAGAGGGCCAGATGAAGCTTTCTTT.

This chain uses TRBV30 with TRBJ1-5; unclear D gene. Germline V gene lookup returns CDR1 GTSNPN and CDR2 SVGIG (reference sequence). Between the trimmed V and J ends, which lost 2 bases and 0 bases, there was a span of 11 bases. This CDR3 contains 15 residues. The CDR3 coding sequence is TGTGCCTGGAGTACCGGGATGTATAGCAATCAGCCCCAGCATTTT. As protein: CAWSTGMYSNQPQHF.

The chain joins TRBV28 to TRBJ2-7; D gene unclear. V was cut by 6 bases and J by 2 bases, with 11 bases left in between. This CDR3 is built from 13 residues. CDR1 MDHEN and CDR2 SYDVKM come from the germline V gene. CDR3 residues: CASRGFQPYEQYF. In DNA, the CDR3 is TGTGCCAGCAGGGGGTTTCAACCCTACGAGCAGTACTTC.

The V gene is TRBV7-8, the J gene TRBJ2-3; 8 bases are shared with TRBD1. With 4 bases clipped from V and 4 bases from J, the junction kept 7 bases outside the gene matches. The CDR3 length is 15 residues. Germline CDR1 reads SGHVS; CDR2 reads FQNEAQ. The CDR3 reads CASSSGQGVADTQYF. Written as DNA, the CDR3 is TGTGCCAGCAGCTCCGGACAGGGTGTCGCAGATACGCAGTATTTT.

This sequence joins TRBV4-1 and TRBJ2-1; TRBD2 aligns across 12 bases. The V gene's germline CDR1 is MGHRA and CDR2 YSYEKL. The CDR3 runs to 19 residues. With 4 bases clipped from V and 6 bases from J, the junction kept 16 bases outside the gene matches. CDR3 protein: CASSREALAGGPRGNEQFF. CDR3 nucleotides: TGCGCCAGCAGCCGAGAGGCCCTAGCGGGGGGGCCTAGAGGCAATGAGCAGTTCTTC.

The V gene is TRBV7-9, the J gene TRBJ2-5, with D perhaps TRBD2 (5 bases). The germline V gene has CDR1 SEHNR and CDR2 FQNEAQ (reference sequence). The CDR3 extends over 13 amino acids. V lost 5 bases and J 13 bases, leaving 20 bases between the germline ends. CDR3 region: CASSPRPTSPSYF. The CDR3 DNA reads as TGTGCCAGCAGCCCGCGCCCTACTAGTCCGTCGTACTTC.

The CDR3 sequence: CASRRDRGSNQPQHF. The CDR3 DNA sequence: TGTGCCAGCAGGAGGGACAGGGGTAGCAATCAGCCCCAGCATTTT. V is TRBV6-1 and J is TRBJ1-5, with TRBD1 identical over 10 bases. Germline V CDR1 and CDR2: MNHNS, SASEGT. The CDR3 has 15 amino acids. The V segment lost 6 bases and the J segment 0 bases; nucleotides outside the gene matches: 2.

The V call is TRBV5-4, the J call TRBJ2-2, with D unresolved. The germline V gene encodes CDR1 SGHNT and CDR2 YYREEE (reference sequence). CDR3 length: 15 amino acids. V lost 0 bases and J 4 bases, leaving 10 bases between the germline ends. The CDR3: CASSLVGPSTGELFF. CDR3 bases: TGTGCCAGCAGCTTGGTGGGTCCGAGCACCGGGGAGCTGTTTTTT.

In nucleotides, the CDR3 is TGTGCCAGCAGAACCCCCTTAATTGTAGGCTCTAACTATGGCTACACCTTC. It translates to CASRTPLIVGSNYGYTF. The chain recombines TRBV10-3 with TRBJ1-2; D gene uncertain. The CDR3 covers 17 residues. Germline values: CDR1 ENHRY, CDR2 SYGVKD. Trimming cost V 10 bases and J 0 bases, with 24 bases left between them.

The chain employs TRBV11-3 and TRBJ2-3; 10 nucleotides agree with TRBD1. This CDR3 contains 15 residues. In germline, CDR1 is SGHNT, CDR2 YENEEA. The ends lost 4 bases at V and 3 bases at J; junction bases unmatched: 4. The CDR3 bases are TGTGCCAGCAGCTCGGGACAGGGGAGAACAGATACGCAGTATTTT. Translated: CASSSGQGRTDTQYF.

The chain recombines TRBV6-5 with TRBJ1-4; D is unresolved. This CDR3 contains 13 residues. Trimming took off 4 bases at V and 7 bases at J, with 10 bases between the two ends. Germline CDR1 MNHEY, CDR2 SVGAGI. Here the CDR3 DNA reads TGTGCCAGCAGTTTCACGGTCAGTGAAAAACTGTTTTTT. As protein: CASSFTVSEKLFF.

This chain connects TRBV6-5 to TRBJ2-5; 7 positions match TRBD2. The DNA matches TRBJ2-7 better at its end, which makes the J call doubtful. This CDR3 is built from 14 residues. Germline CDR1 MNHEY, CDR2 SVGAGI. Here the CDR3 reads CASSNPSGAYEQYF. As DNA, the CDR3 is TGTGCCAGCAGCAACCCTAGCGGTGCCTACGAGCAGTACTTC.

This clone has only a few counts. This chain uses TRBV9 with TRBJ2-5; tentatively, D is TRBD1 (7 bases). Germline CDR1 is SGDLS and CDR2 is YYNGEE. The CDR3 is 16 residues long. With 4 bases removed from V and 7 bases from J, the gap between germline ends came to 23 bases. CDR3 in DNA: TGTGCCAGCAGCCCGGCCCCAGGACAGGTGGGGGGGACCCAGTACTTC. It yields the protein CASSPAPGQVGGTQYF. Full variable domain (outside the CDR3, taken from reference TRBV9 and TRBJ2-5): DSGVTQTPKHLITATGQRVTLRCSPRSGDLSVYWYQQSLDQGLQFLIQYYNGEERAKGNILERFSAQQFPDLHSELNLSSLELGDSALYFCASSPAPGQVGGTQYFGPGTRLLVL.